This is a list of T cell receptor beta chains from one sample in a study of graft-versus-host responses after intestinal transplantation. TCRdb keeps only in-frame clones here, not all; method: immunoSEQ multiplex PCR. The sample contains just under 65,000 clones, 90% of which appear only once. These TCRs' antigens remain unknown. This specimen was unstimulated CD8+ T cells sorted from spleen or lymph node cells, taken before transplant. Receptors originate from a human donor who was the organ donor for an intestinal transplant. Each CDR3 is given with its conserved first and last residue. Fields, in order: J gene, V gene, D gene, clone size, CDR3 DNA, CDR3 protein. The D gene is left open where the match is weak. Size values are once, few and many counts, or a class for expanded clones, and some rows have none.

TRBJ2-1,TRBV11-3,.,.,TGTGCCAGCAGCTTAGTCTTCTTGAGGGAGCAGTTCTTC,CASSLVFLREQFF
TRBJ1-2,TRBV4-1,.,.,TGCGCCAGCAGCCAACGAACCGGACAGCCGATTAACTATGGCTACACCTTC,CASSQRTGQPINYGYTF
TRBJ1-5,TRBV29-1,.,.,TGCAGCGTCCGTCTGACAGATAGCAATCAGCCCCAGCATTTT,CSVRLTDSNQPQHF
TRBJ2-3,TRBV30,.,.,TGTGCCTGGAACCCCGAGAGCACAGATACGCAGTATTTT,CAWNPESTDTQYF
TRBJ2-1,TRBV11-3,.,.,TGTGCCAGCAGCTTAGGTGCGGATGGCAATGAGCAGTTCTTC,CASSLGADGNEQFF
TRBJ2-1,TRBV29-1,TRBD2,once,TGCAGCGTTGATGATGGCGGGAGGGCCAAGTTCTTC,CSVDDGGRAKFF
TRBJ1-2,TRBV28,.,.,TGTGCCAGCAGTTTCGGCAGGGCCCATGGCTACACCTTC,CASSFGRAHGYTF
TRBJ2-1,TRBV19,TRBD2,few,TGTGCCAGTAGTATTAGCGGGAGACACAATGAGCAGTTCTTC,CASSISGRHNEQFF
TRBJ2-7,TRBV6-5,TRBD2,.,TGTGCCAGCAGTCCCCGGGACTACCTCTACGAGCAGTACTTC,CASSPRDYLYEQYF
TRBJ1-1,TRBV11-2,TRBD1,.,TGTGCCAGCAGCTTGGGACAGACTAACACTGAAGCTTTCTTT,CASSLGQTNTEAFF
TRBJ1-1,TRBV9,TRBD1,.,TGTGCCAGCAGCGCCGACCTCGACAGGGTGGCAACTGAAGCTTTCTTT,CASSADLDRVATEAFF
TRBJ1-2,TRBV7-6,.,.,TGTGCCAGCAGCTCCTGGAGCTATGGCTACACCTTC,CASSSWSYGYTF
TRBJ2-7,TRBV15,.,.,TGTGCCACCAGCCCGTCCCCCCACGAGCAGTACTTC,CATSPSPHEQYF
TRBJ2-3,TRBV15,TRBD1,once,TGTGCCACCAGCGCGACCGGGACAGCCACAGATACGCAGTATTTT,CATSATGTATDTQYF
TRBJ2-7,TRBV5-1,.,.,TGCGCCAGCAGCTACCTGACTCACTACGAGCAGTACTTC,CASSYLTHYEQYF
TRBJ2-7,TRBV11-2,TRBD2,once,TGTGCCAGCAGCTTAGATCGGGGGGGGGTCCCTAGCTACGAGCAGTACTTC,CASSLDRGGVPSYEQYF
TRBJ2-1,TRBV4-3,.,.,TGCGCCAGCCGGGGCGGGAACAACAATGAGCAGTTCTTC,CASRGGNNNEQFF
TRBJ1-5,TRBV28,TRBD1,.,TGTGCCAGCAGTTATATCGGAGGACAGGGGGGTCGGCAGCCCCAGCATTTT,CASSYIGGQGGRQPQHF
TRBJ2-3,TRBV30,.,.,TGTGCCTGGAATCCATGGGGAGCTACGCAGTATTTT,CAWNPWGATQYF
TRBJ2-7,TRBV11-2,TRBD2,.,TGTGCCAGCAGCTTAGGCGGGAGGGCCGGGGAGCAGTACTTC,CASSLGGRAGEQYF
TRBJ2-5,TRBV4-3,.,.,TGCGCCAGCAGCCAAGGTCCCGAGGAGACCCAGTACTTC,CASSQGPEETQYF
TRBJ2-3,TRBV25-1,TRBD1,.,TGTGCCAGCAGAAGGACAGGGGATTTTAGCACAGATACGCAGTATTTT,CASRRTGDFSTDTQYF
TRBJ1-1,TRBV11-2,TRBD1,.,TGTGCCAGCAGCTCCGGCGCCGGGACAGCCCCTACCACTGAAGCTTTCTTT,CASSSGAGTAPTTEAFF
TRBJ2-7,TRBV19,.,.,TGTGCCAGTAGTACAACCTCCGTGGGGAGCGAGCAGTACTTC,CASSTTSVGSEQYF